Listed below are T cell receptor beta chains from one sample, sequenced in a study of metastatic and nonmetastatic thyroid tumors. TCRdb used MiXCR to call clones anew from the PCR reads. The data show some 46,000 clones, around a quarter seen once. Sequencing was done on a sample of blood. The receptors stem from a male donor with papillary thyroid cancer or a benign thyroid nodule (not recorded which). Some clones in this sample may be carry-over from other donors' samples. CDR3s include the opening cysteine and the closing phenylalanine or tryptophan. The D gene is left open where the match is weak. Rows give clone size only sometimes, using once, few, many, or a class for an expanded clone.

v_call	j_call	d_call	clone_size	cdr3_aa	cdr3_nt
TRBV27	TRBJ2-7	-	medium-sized	CASRLGQHDSYEQYF	TGTGCCAGCAGACTGGGACAACATGACTCCTACGAGCAGTACTTC
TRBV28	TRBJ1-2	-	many	CASSPATLLGYTF	TGTGCCAGCAGCCCCGCCACCTTACTAGGCTACACCTTC
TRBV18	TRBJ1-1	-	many	CASSPQGLGEAFF	TGTGCCAGCTCACCACAGGGTTTGGGTGAAGCTTTCTTT
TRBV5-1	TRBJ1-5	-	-	CASILDGQPQHF	TGCGCCAGCATCTTGGATGGTCAGCCCCAGCATTTT
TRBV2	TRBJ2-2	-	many	CASSRGRDTGELFF	TGTGCCAGCAGCCGGGGTCGGGACACCGGGGAGCTGTTTTTT
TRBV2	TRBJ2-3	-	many	CASSPLAGMTDTQYF	TGTGCCAGCTCTCCTCTCGCGGGAATGACAGATACGCAGTATTTT
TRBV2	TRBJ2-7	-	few	CASSSGQVYEQYF	TGTGCCAGCAGTTCGGGACAAGTCTACGAGCAGTACTTC
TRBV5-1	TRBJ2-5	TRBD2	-	CASSRGLAGYQETQYF	TGCGCCAGCTCTAGAGGACTAGCGGGATACCAAGAGACCCAGTACTTC
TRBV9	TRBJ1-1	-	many	CASSASLENTEAFF	TGTGCCAGCAGCGCGTCCCTTGAGAACACTGAAGCTTTCTTT
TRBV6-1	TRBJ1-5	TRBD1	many	CASSSYRGSGQPQHF	TGTGCCAGCAGTTCCTACAGGGGATCGGGTCAGCCCCAGCATTTT
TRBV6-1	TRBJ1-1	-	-	CASSEEGNTEAFF	TGTGCCAGCAGTGAAGAGGGAAACACTGAAGCTTTCTTT
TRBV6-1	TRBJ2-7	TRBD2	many	CASRLLAGLYERYF	TGTGCCAGCCGGTTACTAGCGGGCCTCTACGAGCGGTACTTC
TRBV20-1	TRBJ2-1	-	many	CSADIAFEQFF	TGCAGTGCTGACATAGCGTTTGAGCAGTTCTTC
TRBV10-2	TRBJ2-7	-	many	CASSAVSSYEQYF	TGCGCCAGCAGTGCGGTTAGCTCCTACGAGCAGTACTTC
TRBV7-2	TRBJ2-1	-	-	CASSLEDVYNEQFF	TGTGCCAGCAGCTTAGAGGATGTCTACAATGAGCAGTTCTTC
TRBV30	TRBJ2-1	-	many	CAWSTWEAGEQFF	TGTGCCTGGAGTACGTGGGAGGCAGGGGAGCAGTTCTTC
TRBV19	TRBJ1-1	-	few	CASTLLLGGSTEAFF	TGTGCCAGTACCCTGCTTTTAGGGGGATCCACTGAAGCTTTCTTT
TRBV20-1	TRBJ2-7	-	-	CSARLPGPYEQYF	TGCAGTGCTAGGCTCCCGGGGCCCTACGAGCAGTACTTC
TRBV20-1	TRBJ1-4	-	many	CSGPNEKLFF	TGCAGTGGGCCTAATGAAAAACTGTTTTTT
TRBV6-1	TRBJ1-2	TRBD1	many	CATRIGTGDGYTF	TGTGCCACCCGTATTGGGACAGGGGATGGCTACACCTTC
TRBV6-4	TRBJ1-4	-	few	CASSGRLGEKLFF	TGTGCCAGCAGTGGCCGTCTCGGTGAAAAACTGTTTTTT
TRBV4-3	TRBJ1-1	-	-	CASSQGVAGNTEAFF	TGCGCCAGCAGCCAAGGAGTGGCAGGGAACACTGAAGCTTTCTTT
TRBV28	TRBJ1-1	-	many	CASSSGGLEAFF	TGTGCCAGCAGTTCGGGGGGACTGGAGGCTTTCTTT
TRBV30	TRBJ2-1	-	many	CAWNRDLNYNEQFF	TGTGCCTGGAACCGGGACTTGAATTACAATGAGCAGTTCTTC
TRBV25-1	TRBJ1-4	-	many	CASSYRAGEKLFF	TGTGCCAGCAGTTACCGGGCCGGAGAAAAACTGTTTTTT
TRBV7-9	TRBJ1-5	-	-	CASSSAEGGAHPQHF	TGTGCCAGCAGCTCCGCTGAAGGGGGTGCGCATCCCCAGCATTTT
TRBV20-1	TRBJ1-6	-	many	CSATDGGDNSPLHF	TGCAGTGCTACCGACGGGGGGGATAATTCACCCCTCCACTTT
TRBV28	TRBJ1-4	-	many	CASSQTANEKLFF	TGTGCCAGCAGCCAGACAGCTAATGAAAAACTGTTTTTT
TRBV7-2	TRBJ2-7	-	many	CASSSAGAHLYEQYF	TGTGCCAGCAGCTCAGCCGGGGCACACCTCTACGAGCAGTACTTC
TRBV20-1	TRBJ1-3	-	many	CRADRGDTIYF	TGCAGAGCGGACCGGGGGGACACCATATATTTT
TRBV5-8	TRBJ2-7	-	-	CASSLVGFYEQYF	TGTGCCAGCAGCTTGGTGGGTTTCTACGAGCAGTACTTC
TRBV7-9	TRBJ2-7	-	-	CASSSIHEQYF	TGTGCCAGCAGCTCGATCCACGAGCAGTACTTC
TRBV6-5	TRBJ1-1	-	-	CASSYSFHSEAFF	TGTGCCAGCAGTTACAGTTTTCATAGTGAAGCTTTCTTT
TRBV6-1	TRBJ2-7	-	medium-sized	CASRLRYEQYF	TGTGCCAGCAGACTACGGTACGAGCAGTACTTC
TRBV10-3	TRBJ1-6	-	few	CAISESEWHSPLHF	TGTGCCATCAGTGAGAGTGAGTGGCATTCACCCCTCCACTTT
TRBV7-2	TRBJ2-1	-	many	CASSLAQGFSSYNEQFF	TGTGCCAGCAGCTTAGCGCAGGGATTCAGCTCCTACAATGAGCAGTTCTTC
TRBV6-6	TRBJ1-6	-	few	CATYARTSKNSPLHF	TGTGCTACCTATGCACGGACGAGCAAGAATTCACCCCTCCACTTT
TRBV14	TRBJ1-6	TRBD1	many	CASSPGTGSPLHF	TGTGCCAGCAGCCCCGGGACAGGATCACCCCTCCACTTT
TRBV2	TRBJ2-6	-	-	CASSGAGWVPRGSGANVLTF	TGTGCCAGCAGTGGGGCTGGGTGGGTTCCTAGGGGCTCTGGGGCCAACGTCCTGACTTTC
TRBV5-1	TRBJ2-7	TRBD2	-	CASRQGSGSSYEQYF	TGCGCCAGCAGGCAGGGCAGCGGGAGCTCCTACGAGCAGTACTTC
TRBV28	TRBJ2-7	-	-	CASSFRRARGWGLSYEQYF	TGTGCCAGCAGTTTTCGGAGGGCAAGGGGGTGGGGTTTATCCTACGAGCAGTACTTC
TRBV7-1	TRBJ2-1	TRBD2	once	CASSSDNPLAGSSYNEQFF	TGTGCCAGCAGCTCCGACAATCCCCTAGCGGGCAGCTCCTACAATGAGCAGTTCTTC
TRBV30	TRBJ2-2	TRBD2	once	CAGDSGRVNTGELFF	TGTGCCGGAGACAGCGGGAGGGTCAACACCGGGGAGCTGTTTTTT
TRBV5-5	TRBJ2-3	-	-	CASSLNSVYTQYF	TGTGCCAGCAGCTTGAACTCGGTATATACGCAGTATTTT
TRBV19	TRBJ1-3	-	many	CASSNPALGVAGNTIYF	TGTGCCAGTAGTAACCCGGCGTTGGGGGTTGCTGGAAACACCATATATTTT
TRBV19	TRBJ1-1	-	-	CASRAGIGEAFF	TGTGCCAGTAGGGCAGGAATTGGTGAAGCTTTCTTT
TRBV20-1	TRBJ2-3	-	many	CSPLSPSTDTQYF	TGCAGTCCCCTGAGCCCGAGCACAGATACGCAGTATTTT
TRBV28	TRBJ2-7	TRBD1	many	CASSLWSVRTGTPYEQYF	TGTGCCAGCAGTTTATGGTCGGTCAGGACAGGGACCCCCTACGAGCAGTACTTC
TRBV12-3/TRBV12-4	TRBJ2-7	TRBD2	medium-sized	CASSLGLTYEQYF	TGTGCCAGCAGTTTGGGACTAACCTACGAGCAGTACTTC
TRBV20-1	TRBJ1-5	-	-	CSARVSQGNQPQHF	TGCAGTGCTAGAGTAAGCCAGGGTAATCAGCCCCAGCATTTT
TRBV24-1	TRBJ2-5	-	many	CAAAHSYQETQYF	TGTGCCGCAGCCCACAGTTACCAAGAGACCCAGTACTTC
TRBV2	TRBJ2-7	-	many	CASIFSYEQYF	TGTGCCAGCATCTTCTCCTACGAGCAGTACTTC
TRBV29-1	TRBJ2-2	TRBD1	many	CSVVPGGTGELFF	TGCAGCGTTGTTCCAGGGGGCACCGGGGAGCTGTTTTTT
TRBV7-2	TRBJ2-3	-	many	CASSSGLDTDTQYF	TGTGCCAGCAGCTCAGGACTCGACACAGATACGCAGTATTTT
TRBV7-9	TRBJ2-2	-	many	CASSLGLYTGELFF	TGTGCCAGCAGCTTAGGACTATACACCGGGGAGCTGTTTTTT
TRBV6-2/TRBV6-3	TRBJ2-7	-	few	CASSYARPYEQYF	TGTGCCAGCAGTTATGCCAGACCTTACGAGCAGTACTTC
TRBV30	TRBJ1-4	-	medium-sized	CAWSRMNEKLFF	TGTGCCTGGAGTCGTATGAATGAAAAACTGTTTTTT